Many counts were recorded for the clone carrying this TCR beta chain. This sample is drawn from a study of T-cell reconstitution after alpha-beta-depleted transplantation in children. The TCRbeta library incorporated unique molecular identifiers. TCRdb reprocessed the PCR reads with MiXCR, giving one entry per CDR3 protein. The sample holds roughly 590,000 distinct CDR3 sequences; around a sixth are singletons and the top ten take approximately 1%. Trimming cost V 1 base and J 5 bases, with 5 bases left between them. This CDR3 region has 11 residues. CDR1 and CDR2 from the germline V gene are DFQATT and SNEGSKA (reference sequence).

The V and J genes are TRBV20-1 and TRBJ2-5; D gene uncertain. This TCR was sampled from a human donor who donated a stem cell graft to a child with acute myeloid leukemia. The sample was PBMCs from the stem cell graft donor, taken from the stem cell graft. The CDR3 sequence: CSARGLETQYF. In nucleotides, the CDR3 is TGCAGTGCTAGAGGATTGGAGACCCAGTACTTC.